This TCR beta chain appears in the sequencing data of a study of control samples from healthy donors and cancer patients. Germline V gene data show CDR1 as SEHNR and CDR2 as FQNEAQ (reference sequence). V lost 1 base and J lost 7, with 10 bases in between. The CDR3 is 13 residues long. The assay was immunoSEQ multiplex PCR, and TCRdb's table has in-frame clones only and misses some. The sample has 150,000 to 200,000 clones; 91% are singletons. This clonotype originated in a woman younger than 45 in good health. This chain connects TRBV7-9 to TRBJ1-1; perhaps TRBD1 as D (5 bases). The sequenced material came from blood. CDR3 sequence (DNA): TGTGCCAGCAGCTTAGGAGGACAACTTGAAGCTTTCTTT. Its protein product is CASSLGGQLEAFF.